These 5 T cell receptor beta chains were sequenced from one sample in a study of cytomegalovirus exposure and HLA in healthy donors. The PCR had 60 Vbeta and 13 Jbeta primers. Assay: immunoSEQ multiplex PCR; the TCRdb copy retains only in-frame clones and omits some. The sample has some 150,000 clones, 50% to 75% seen once. The specimen sequenced was PBMCs. The receptor source for this set is a woman aged 55-69 years in good health and CMV-seropositive.

This clone was seen a single time. The chain has TRBV10-1 and TRBJ2-7, with TRBD2 identical over 9 bases. CDR1 is WNHNN, CDR2 SYGVQD, per germline (reference sequence). Trimming cost V 3 bases and J 7 bases; bases outside gene matches: 10. The CDR3 is made up of 15 amino acids. CDR3: CASSDGSGRISEQYF. The CDR3 DNA reads TGCGCCAGCAGTGACGGTAGCGGGAGAATCAGTGAGCAGTACTTC.

Here the CDR3 DNA reads TGTGCCAGCAGCACCGTAGCGGGAGGTACCGGGGAGCTGTTTTTT. Its translation: CASSTVAGGTGELFF. V gene TRBV5-4 combines with J gene TRBJ2-2; 10 nucleotides agree with TRBD2. The CDR3 runs to 15 residues. The V segment lost 4 bases and the J segment 5 bases; nucleotides outside the gene matches: 5. Germline V gene lookup returns CDR1 SGHNT and CDR2 YYREEE (reference sequence). Drawing the rest from reference TRBV5-4 and TRBJ2-2, the complete variable domain is ETGVTQSPTHLIKTRGQQVTLRCSSQSGHNTVSWYQQALGQGPQFIFQYYREEENGRGNFPPRFSGLQFPNYSSELNVNALELDDSALYLCASSTVAGGTGELFFGEGSRLTVL.

J is TRBJ2-7 and V is TRBV4-1, with TRBD2 identical over 9 bases. The J segment lost 3 bases and the V segment lost 0 bases, leaving 6 bases of the junction unmatched. Germline assignment: CDR1 MGHRA and CDR2 YSYEKL. The CDR3 has 16 residues. The chain's CDR3 is CASSQDQTSGFYEQYF. For the CDR3, the DNA is TGCGCCAGCAGCCAAGACCAGACTAGCGGTTTCTACGAGCAGTACTTC.

The table lists this clone with a count of one. This rearrangement joins TRBV7-2 to TRBJ2-1, with D tentatively TRBD2 (5 bases). The germline gives CDR1 SGHTA, CDR2 FQGNSA. The V end was cut by 2 bases, the J end by 3 bases, with 14 bases between. The CDR3 covers 16 residues. The chain's CDR3 is CASSLRSGHFYNEQFF. The CDR3 coding sequence is TGTGCCAGCAGCTTAAGAAGCGGCCACTTCTACAATGAGCAGTTCTTC.

The V and J genes are TRBV28 and TRBJ1-2, with 8 positions matching TRBD1. The CDR3 has 12 amino acids. Germline CDR1 reads MDHEN; CDR2 reads SYDVKM. V shed 10 bases, J shed 4 bases, and the junction held 5 bases outside the gene matches. CDR3 in DNA: TGTGCCACCAGGACAGGGAGCTATGGCTACACCTTC. It codes for CATRTGSYGYTF.